This TCR beta chain emerged from a study of quantifying T cell responses using KT2 cells. As for the study in general: Reverse transcription used primers in the TCR alpha and beta constant regions.

This clonotype was counted between two and nine times. KT2, a clone with a known TCR, was spiked into unfractionated PBMC. KT2 cells were mixed with fixed PBMC numbers at varying ratios. Trimming at V came to 4 bases and at J to 8 bases, leaving 16 bases not matched to a gene. CDR3 length equals 17 residues. The cDNA 3' end received a ligated oligonucleotide with a UMI. The first PCR ran roughly 4 cycles with an equimolar RC1.1 and RC1.2 beta primer mix. MiXCR was run by TCRdb on the UMI-ligation and nested PCR reads, yielding one entry per CDR3 protein. The table has 52,000 or so distinct CDR3 sequences, approximately 13% seen once.

The origin of this receptor is a human donor. Sequencing was done on a sample of PBMCs spiked with cells of the T cell clone KT2. The gene calls are TRBV12-3 or TRBV12-4 and TRBJ1-3; 8 nucleotides line up with TRBD1. CDR3 sequence: CASSWAGGPRVSDTIYF. In DNA, the CDR3 is TGTGCCAGCAGTTGGGCAGGGGGCCCTAGGGTGTCGGACACCATATATTTT.